These 17 T cell receptor beta chains were sequenced from one sample in a study of OX40 agonist ivuxolimab in advanced cancers. Clones were read by immunoSEQ multiplex PCR, and TCRdb kept only the in-frame ones, dropping some. Here the sample spans some 83,000 clones, just over 85% being singletons. Here the sequenced sample was CD4+ or CD8+ T cells sorted from blood, taken in a trial of the OX40 agonist ivuxolimab. These receptors were taken from an adult with an advanced solid tumor such as melanoma, head and neck, liver or kidney cancer.

On this clone: The junction and the germline gene differ at one end; a read error may be behind it. The chain links TRBV7-9 to TRBJ2-5; D unclear. The CDR3 consists of 12 residues. Per germline, CDR1 SEHNR and CDR2 FQNEAQ (reference sequence). The CDR3 bases are TGTGCCAGCAGCTTAAGGGAAAGGCCGCCAAACTTC. As protein: CASSLRERPPNF.

This rearrangement joins TRBV9 to TRBJ2-7, with 9 bases lining up with TRBD1. CDR1 is SGDLS and CDR2 is YYNGEE in the germline V gene. This CDR3 comprises 15 residues. The J segment lost 5 bases and the V segment lost 2 bases, leaving 8 bases of the junction unmatched. Written as DNA, the CDR3 is TGTGCCAGCAGCGTCCGCGGGACAGGGTCTGACGAGCAGTACTTC. Translation: CASSVRGTGSDEQYF.

This clone appeared a single time. This chain links TRBV6-1 with TRBJ1-3; no definite D call. Germline CDR1 reads MNHNS; CDR2 reads SASEGT. The CDR3 sequence is 16 residues long. Trimming stripped 1 base from V and 4 bases from J, with 14 bases between. CDR3 DNA sequence: TGTGCCAGCAGTGAAGAAACCTTCTGGCCCGGAAACACCATATATTTT. It translates to CASSEETFWPGNTIYF.

This clone was counted between two and nine times. The V and J genes are TRBV30 and TRBJ2-1, with TRBD2 as a possible D gene (6 bases). This CDR3 is built from 14 residues. Germline V gene data show CDR1 as GTSNPN and CDR2 as SVGIG (reference sequence). The V end lost 2 bases, the J end lost 1 base, and 9 bases lay between the germline ends. The CDR3 DNA reads as TGTGCCTGGAGTAGCGGAGGGTCCTACAATGAGCAGTTCTTC. Translating gives CAWSSGGSYNEQFF.

This sequence joins TRBV7-8 and TRBJ1-5; D unresolved. V was trimmed by 1 base and J by 7 bases, leaving 11 bases between them. The CDR3 runs to 14 residues. Germline CDR1 is SGHVS and CDR2 is FQNEAQ. CDR3 amino acids: CASSLDLGGQPQHF. CDR3 in DNA: TGTGCCAGCAGCTTAGATCTAGGAGGGCAGCCCCAGCATTTT.

This clone has just one count. V gene TRBV19 combines with J gene TRBJ1-1; no firm D call. Per germline, CDR1 LNHDA and CDR2 SQIVND (reference sequence). The CDR3 is made up of 15 amino acids. V lost 5 bases and J 5 bases, leaving 18 bases between the germline ends. Here the CDR3 DNA reads TGTGCCAGTAGTCCTTTAACGGGGAGAGGGACTGAAGCTTTCTTT. Residues: CASSPLTGRGTEAFF.

The rearrangement joins TRBV27 to TRBJ2-3; no definite D call. The CDR3 is 14 amino acids. Per the germline V gene, CDR1 is MNHEY and CDR2 is SMNVEV (reference sequence). V was clipped by 3 bases and J by 2 bases, with 9 bases between them. Here the CDR3 reads CASSLYGNTDTQYF. In DNA, the CDR3 is TGTGCCAGCAGTTTGTATGGGAACACAGATACGCAGTATTTT.

As to this clone: One end of the junction does not line up with germline, which may come from a read error. This chain connects TRBV29-1 to TRBJ2-2, with TRBD1 matching over 8 bases. CDR1 and CDR2 (germline): SQVTM, ANQGSEA. The CDR3 has 12 residues. The CDR3 spells CSAEQGAGELFF. In nucleotides, the CDR3 is TGCAGCGCTGAACAGGGGGCCGGGGAGCTGTTTTTT.

J is TRBJ1-6 and V is TRBV7-9; D is uncertain. CDR1 and CDR2 from the germline V gene are SEHNR and FQNEAQ (reference sequence). This CDR3 has 13 amino acids. The ends were cut back, 6 bases at V and 7 bases at J, with 10 bases in the middle. The CDR3 sequence: CASRADENSPLHF. The CDR3 DNA is TGTGCCAGCAGAGCCGATGAAAATTCACCCCTCCACTTT.

There are a few counts of this clone. This sequence joins TRBV6-1 and TRBJ2-7, with D uncertain. V was cut by 6 bases and J by 0 bases, with 6 bases left in between. The CDR3 runs 12 residues. Germline-derived CDR1 and CDR2 are MNHNS and SASEGT. CDR3 region: CASRAGSYEQYF. The CDR3 DNA reads as TGTGCCAGCAGGGCAGGCTCCTACGAGCAGTACTTC.

V is TRBV7-9 and J is TRBJ1-2; D remains unclear. There are 11 residues in the CDR3. V lost 3 bases and J lost 5, with 4 bases in between. The V gene's germline CDR1 is SEHNR and CDR2 FQNEAQ (reference sequence). The CDR3 nucleotides are TGTGCCAGCAGCTTCCCGTATGGCTACACCTTC. The encoded protein is CASSFPYGYTF.

This clone was detected only once. J is TRBJ2-5 and V is TRBV29-1; D uncertain. The V and J ends lost 1 base and 5 bases respectively, with 11 bases between them. The germline V gene has CDR1 SQVTM and CDR2 ANQGSEA. This CDR3 comprises 13 residues. CDR3: CSVEGASFETQYF. In DNA form, the CDR3 reads TGCAGCGTTGAAGGGGCCAGTTTTGAGACCCAGTACTTC.

The V gene is TRBV4-1, the J gene TRBJ2-3; the D is unclear. The CDR3 is 14 amino acids. V gave up 0 bases and J gave up 7 bases, with 11 bases separating them. CDR1 MGHRA and CDR2 YSYEKL come from the germline V gene. The CDR3 loop reads CASSQEKDGYTQYF. In nucleotides, the CDR3 is TGCGCCAGCAGCCAAGAGAAAGACGGCTATACGCAGTATTTT.

V gene TRBV6-5 combines with J gene TRBJ2-3; D could derive from TRBD1 or TRBD2 (6 bases each). CDR3 length equals 14 residues. V shed 7 bases and J shed 1 base, with 12 bases lying between them. Germline CDR1 is MNHEY and CDR2 is SVGAGI. The CDR3 DNA reads as TGTGCCAGCACTAACAGGGAGGGCACAGATACGCAGTATTTT. This codes for CASTNREGTDTQYF.

This clone has a handful of counts. The V gene is TRBV11-2, the J gene TRBJ2-7, with 8 bases aligning to TRBD2. The CDR3 consists of 14 residues. Germline CDR1 reads SGHAT; CDR2 reads FQNNGV. V trimming: 2 bases; J trimming: 2 bases; junction bases outside the gene matches: 2. In nucleotides, the CDR3 is TGTGCCAGCAGCTTAACGGGAGGGACCTACGAGCAGTACTTC. This encodes CASSLTGGTYEQYF.

The rearrangement joins TRBV19 to TRBJ1-3; D gene ambiguous. Between the trimmed V and J ends, which lost 5 bases and 0 bases, there was a span of 8 bases. The CDR3 is 14 amino acids. The germline V gene encodes CDR1 LNHDA and CDR2 SQIVND (reference sequence). The CDR3 sequence: CASSSTPSGNTIYF. The CDR3 region has the DNA TGTGCCAGTAGTTCCACGCCCTCTGGAAACACCATATATTTT.

The chain recombines TRBV19 with TRBJ2-7; D gene unclear. V was shortened by 7 bases and J by 2 bases, with 12 bases between the two germline ends. Germline assignment: CDR1 LNHDA and CDR2 SQIVND (reference sequence). This CDR3 region has 13 residues. Here the CDR3 reads CASNGKGPYEQYF. In nucleotides, the CDR3 is TGTGCCAGTAACGGTAAGGGTCCCTACGAGCAGTACTTC.